This passage covers 32 T cell receptor beta chains from one sample sequenced in a study of blood T cells in healthy people across ages. A second 7 to 11 cycle PCR used barcoded and J-beta primers. TCRdb recomputed calls from the 5' RACE reads with MiXCR, one row per CDR3 protein. The data contain 800,000 or so distinct CDR3 sequences, approximately 59% of them singletons. Sequencing was carried out using blood. All receptors derive from a young man in good health.

The gene calls are TRBV10-3 and TRBJ1-2; 7 bases map to TRBD1. V trimming: 8 bases; J trimming: 2 bases; junction bases outside the gene matches: 5. CDR3 size: 13 residues. CDR1 is ENHRY, CDR2 SYGVKD, per germline. The CDR3 nucleotides are TGTGCCATCGCGGGACAGATAAACTATGGCTACACCTTC. Amino acids: CAIAGQINYGYTF.

The gene calls are TRBV5-1 and TRBJ2-1; D uncertain. This CDR3 comprises 15 residues. Germline loops: CDR1 SGHRS, CDR2 YFSETQ. V was trimmed by 0 bases and J by 6 bases, leaving 13 bases between them. CDR3 sequence: CASSLVADLGNEQFF. The CDR3 DNA reads as TGCGCCAGCAGCTTGGTAGCCGATCTAGGCAATGAGCAGTTCTTC.

The V call is TRBV9, the J call TRBJ2-3; 9 bases are a match to TRBD2. Germline CDR1 SGDLS, CDR2 YYNGEE. Trimming removed 3 bases from V and 3 bases from J; junction bases left unmatched: 5. The CDR3 length is 15 residues. The CDR3 DNA sequence: TGTGCCAGCAGCGGCTCTAGCGGGACGACAGATACGCAGTATTTT. Amino acids: CASSGSSGTTDTQYF.

This clonotype was observed a single time. The chain uses TRBV20-1 and TRBJ2-7, with 8 bases identical to TRBD1. The tail of the sequence fits TRBJ2-5 better, so the J call may be wrong. CDR1 and CDR2 (germline): DFQATT, SNEGSKA (reference sequence). The CDR3 covers 14 residues. CDR3 in amino acids: CSARDAGGEETQYF. Here the CDR3 DNA reads TGCAGTGCTAGAGATGCAGGGGGCGAGGAGACCCAGTACTTC.

This chain joins TRBV20-1 and TRBJ2-1; tentatively, D is TRBD1 (5 bases). Germline CDR1 reads DFQATT; CDR2 reads SNEGSKA (reference sequence). V dropped 3 bases and J dropped 0 bases, with 9 bases sitting between them. This CDR3 has 14 residues. The CDR3 reads CSASRQSSYNEQFF. The CDR3 DNA is TGCAGTGCTAGTAGACAGAGCTCCTACAATGAGCAGTTCTTC.

This clonotype was observed a single time. The CDR3 sequence is CASSLPSGGDGTDTQYF. The CDR3 DNA reads TGTGCCAGCAGTCTACCTTCTGGAGGGGACGGCACAGATACGCAGTATTTT. The rearrangement uses TRBV12-3 or TRBV12-4 and TRBJ2-3, with D perhaps TRBD2 (6 bases). The ends were cut back, 5 bases at V and 1 base at J, with 19 bases in the middle. The CDR3 is 17 residues long.

V and J are TRBV15 and TRBJ2-7; TRBD1 agrees at 8 bases. Germline trimming cut 7 bases from V and 6 bases from J; bases unmatched to any gene: 8. CDR3 length: 13 amino acids. Germline V gene sequence: CDR1 LNHNV, CDR2 YYDKDF (reference sequence). The CDR3, as DNA: TGTGCCACCACTAGGGACAGGCTTACCGAGCAGTACTTC. This encodes CATTRDRLTEQYF.

V gene TRBV20-1 combines with J gene TRBJ1-2; D gene ambiguous. V shed 3 bases and J shed 8 bases, with 16 bases lying between them. The CDR3 spans 13 residues. The germline V gene encodes CDR1 DFQATT and CDR2 SNEGSKA (reference sequence). The CDR3 sequence: CSASVASERGYTF. Written as DNA, the CDR3 is TGCAGTGCTAGCGTCGCATCTGAAAGGGGCTACACCTTC.

This clonotype was picked up a small number of times. This chain connects TRBV28 to TRBJ2-7; 9 nucleotides agree with TRBD1. Germline V lookup: CDR1 MDHEN, CDR2 SYDVKM. The CDR3 length is 14 residues. Germline trimming cut 6 bases from V and 7 bases from J; bases unmatched to any gene: 10. Here the CDR3 DNA reads TGTGCCAGCAGGACTACGGGACAGGGCAGTGAGCAGTACTTC. Residues: CASRTTGQGSEQYF.

The V call is TRBV10-3, the J call TRBJ2-6; D not certain. The germline gives CDR1 ENHRY, CDR2 SYGVKD. V dropped 5 bases and J dropped 0 bases, with 5 bases sitting between them. The CDR3 consists of 14 residues. CDR3 coding DNA: TGTGCCATCAGTCTAAGCTCTGGGGCCAACGTCCTGACTTTC. Its translation is CAISLSSGANVLTF.

This clonotype occurred once. The chain uses TRBV5-1 and TRBJ2-2; 7 positions match TRBD1. There are 14 residues in the CDR3. CDR1 is SGHRS and CDR2 is YFSETQ in the germline V gene. V lost 4 bases to trimming and J lost 5 bases; unmatched junction nucleotides: 5. The CDR3, as DNA: TGCGCCAGCAGCGTCAGACAGGGTACCGGGGAGCTGTTTTTT. As protein: CASSVRQGTGELFF. The full variable domain, in which reference TRBV5-1 and TRBJ2-2 provide the parts outside the CDR3, is KAGVTQTPRYLIKTRGQQVTLSCSPISGHRSVSWYQQTPGQGLQFLFEYFSETQRNKGNFPGRFSGRQFSNSRSEMNVSTLELGDSALYLCASSVRQGTGELFFGEGSRLTVL.

The V gene is TRBV7-3, the J gene TRBJ1-1, with 7 bases matching TRBD1. CDR1 and CDR2 (germline): SGHTA, FQGTGA. This CDR3 is built from 14 residues. V lost 5 bases to trimming and J lost 4 bases; unmatched junction nucleotides: 7. The DNA of the CDR3 is TGTGCCAGCAGCCGCGGACAGGAGGCCACTGAAGCTTTCTTT. Residues: CASSRGQEATEAFF.

The chain is built from TRBV28 and TRBJ1-4; a weak D match, TRBD1 (5 bases). CDR3 length equals 14 residues. The germline V gene encodes CDR1 MDHEN and CDR2 SYDVKM. The germline V and J ends were trimmed by 2 bases and 9 bases, with 13 bases remaining between them. The CDR3 here is CASSLASGSKKLFF. CDR3 bases: TGTGCCAGCAGTTTAGCGTCAGGGAGTAAAAAACTGTTTTTT.

CDR3 bases: TGTGCCGGCGGGATGGACTCTGGAAACACCATATATTTT. Its protein product is CAGGMDSGNTIYF. This chain uses TRBV4-2 with TRBJ1-3, with D unclear. V dropped 11 bases and J dropped 0 bases, with 11 bases sitting between them. CDR1 is LGHNA and CDR2 is YNFKEQ in the germline V gene. This CDR3 contains 13 residues.

With regard to this clonotype: The junction departs from germline at one end; a sequencing error may be responsible. CDR3 in amino acids: CPSSEQASYNEQYF. As DNA, the CDR3 is TGTCCCAGCAGTGAACAGGCTTCCTACAATGAGCAGTACTTC. This chain links TRBV2 with TRBJ2-1; the D gene is possibly TRBD1 (5 bases). The end of the DNA aligns better with TRBJ2-7, so the J call may be wrong. Germline V gene sequence: CDR1 SNHLY, CDR2 FYNNEI. This CDR3 is 14 amino acids long.

V is TRBV9 and J is TRBJ2-2; D might be TRBD1 (8 bases). Germline V gives CDR1 SGDLS, CDR2 YYNGEE. V shed 5 bases and J shed 4 bases, with 15 bases lying between them. This CDR3 is 15 amino acids long. CDR3 nucleotides: TGTGCCAGCAGAGGACAGGGCGGGGGCACCGGGGAGCTGTTTTTT. Protein product: CASRGQGGGTGELFF. Full variable domain (outside the CDR3, taken from reference TRBV9 and TRBJ2-2): DSGVTQTPKHLITATGQRVTLRCSPRSGDLSVYWYQQSLDQGLQFLIQYYNGEERAKGNILERFSAQQFPDLHSELNLSSLELGDSALYFCASRGQGGGTGELFFGEGSRLTVL.

This clonotype has only a few counts. The V and J genes are TRBV6-2 or TRBV6-3 and TRBJ2-3, with 9 nucleotides matching TRBD2. There are 13 residues in the CDR3. Looked up from germline, CDR1 is MNHEY and CDR2 is SVGEGT. J lost 5 bases, V lost 6 bases, and 3 bases had no gene match. CDR3 in DNA: TGTGCCAGCAGCCGGCGGGGGGGAGATACGCAGTATTTT. Amino acids: CASSRRGGDTQYF.

This clonotype occurred a few times. V is TRBV29-1 and J is TRBJ2-5, with a weak D call TRBD2 (5 bases). Germline CDR1 and CDR2: SQVTM and ANQGSEA. Between the trimmed V and J ends, which lost 7 bases and 5 bases, there was a span of 14 bases. The CDR3 extends over 12 amino acids. This chain's CDR3 is CSAEGVAETQYF. For the CDR3, the DNA is TGCAGCGCCGAGGGAGTAGCGGAGACCCAGTACTTC. The variable domain in full, with the rest retrieved from reference TRBV29-1 and TRBJ2-5, is SAVISQKPSRDICQRGTSLTIQCQVDSQVTMMFWYRQQPGQSLTLIATANQGSEATYESGFVIDKFPISRPNLTFSTLTVSNMSPEDSSIYLCSAEGVAETQYFGPGTRLLVL.

This clonotype was seen only once. V is TRBV29-1 and J is TRBJ2-1; D call uncertain. V was cut by 7 bases and J by 5 bases, with 18 bases left in between. This CDR3 region has 14 residues. CDR1 and CDR2 from the germline V gene are SQVTM and ANQGSEA. The CDR3 reads CSAVGWFLDNEQFF. In DNA form, the CDR3 reads TGCAGCGCCGTCGGGTGGTTCCTAGACAATGAGCAGTTCTTC.

This clonotype was detected only a few times. The chain combines TRBV28 with TRBJ2-7, with D unclear. Trimming cost V 5 bases and J 6 bases, with 11 bases left between them. This CDR3 region has 12 residues. Germline lookup yields CDR1 MDHEN and CDR2 SYDVKM. The CDR3, as DNA: TGTGCCAGCAGTCTTTGGGAACGCGAGCAGTACTTC. Translation gives CASSLWEREQYF.

This clonotype has a handful of counts. For the CDR3, the DNA is TGTGCCAGCAGTTTCGCGGGGTTACGAGAGCAGTTCTTC. It is translated as CASSFAGLREQFF. This chain joins TRBV12-3 or TRBV12-4 and TRBJ2-1; perhaps TRBD2 as D (6 bases). Trimming stripped 3 bases from V and 10 bases from J, with 13 bases between. The CDR3 length is 13 residues.

This clonotype was found a few times. The V and J genes are TRBV7-9 and TRBJ2-1; 13 bases agree with TRBD2. Germline V gives CDR1 SEHNR, CDR2 FQNEAQ (reference sequence). The CDR3 sequence is 15 residues long. The V gene end was trimmed by 5 bases and the J gene end by 9 bases; junction bases not matched to a gene: 7. DNA of the CDR3: TGTGCCAGCAGCATTACTAGCGGGGGGGCCATTGAGCAGTTCTTC. This sequence encodes CASSITSGGAIEQFF.

V is TRBV12-3 or TRBV12-4 and J is TRBJ2-5, with 11 bases fitting TRBD2. The CDR3 sequence is 15 residues long. The V segment lost 8 bases and the J segment 2 bases; nucleotides outside the gene matches: 7. The CDR3 DNA reads TGTGCCAGCGGGGAGTTAGCGGGGGGGCAAGAGACCCAGTACTTC. It translates to CASGELAGGQETQYF.

The chain joins TRBV11-2 to TRBJ2-3; 8 nucleotides match TRBD1. V shed 7 bases and J 2 bases; nucleotides not matched to a gene: 5. This CDR3 region has 14 residues. Germline V CDR1 and CDR2: SGHAT, FQNNGV. The CDR3 nucleotides read TGTGCCAGCATCGCGGACAGGGACACAGATACGCAGTATTTT. Amino acids: CASIADRDTDTQYF. The variable domain in full, with the rest retrieved from reference TRBV11-2 and TRBJ2-3, is EAGVAQSPRYKIIEKRQSVAFWCNPISGHATLYWYQQILGQGPKLLIQFQNNGVVDDSQLPKDRFSAERLKGVDSTLKIQPAKLEDSAVYLCASIADRDTDTQYFGPGTRLTVL.

The chain has TRBV7-2 and TRBJ1-2; D gene ambiguous. CDR3 size: 11 residues. CDR1 is SGHTA, CDR2 FQGNSA, per germline. CDR3 sequence reads: CAAAGWDGYTF. Here the CDR3 DNA reads TGTGCTGCGGCGGGGTGGGATGGCTACACCTTC.

This chain connects TRBV10-3 to TRBJ1-2, with 8 bases that match TRBD1. The J segment lost 3 bases and the V segment lost 7 bases, leaving 7 bases of the junction unmatched. CDR3 size: 14 residues. Germline V gives CDR1 ENHRY, CDR2 SYGVKD. CDR3 loop: CAITPGQGYYGYTF. The CDR3 DNA reads TGTGCCATCACCCCAGGACAGGGATACTATGGCTACACCTTC.

The chain is built from TRBV29-1 and TRBJ1-2; D is possibly TRBD1 (5 bases). This CDR3 has 14 amino acids. Germline V gene lookup returns CDR1 SQVTM and CDR2 ANQGSEA. With 5 bases removed from V and 1 base from J, the gap between germline ends came to 14 bases. The CDR3 here is CSVPTTELNYGYTF. CDR3 coding DNA: TGCAGCGTTCCTACGACAGAGCTTAACTATGGCTACACCTTC.

The rearrangement joins TRBV7-2 to TRBJ2-4; no firm D call. The ends were cut back, 5 bases at V and 8 bases at J, with 10 bases in the middle. Per germline, CDR1 SGHTA and CDR2 FQGNSA. The CDR3 loop spans 12 amino acids. As DNA, the CDR3 is TGTGCCAGCAGCGTACGCCCGGACATTCAGTACTTC. Its protein product is CASSVRPDIQYF.

The rearrangement links TRBV3-1 to TRBJ2-1; D not resolved. Germline V lookup: CDR1 LGHDT, CDR2 YNNKEL (reference sequence). This CDR3 contains 16 residues. The V end lost 0 bases, the J end lost 2 bases, and 11 bases lay between the germline ends. DNA for the CDR3: TGTGCCAGCAGCCAAGATCAGGCTAGACCCTACAATGAGCAGTTCTTC. It encodes CASSQDQARPYNEQFF.

CDR3: CASSYSILHQVEEQYF. The CDR3 DNA reads TGTGCCAGCAGTTACTCGATTCTTCATCAGGTGGAAGAGCAGTACTTC. V usage is TRBV6-5 and J usage is TRBJ2-7; the D is unclear. CDR3 length: 16 residues. Trimming stripped 0 bases from V and 7 bases from J, with 19 bases between. From germline, CDR1 is MNHEY and CDR2 SVGAGI.

This clonotype was recorded many times. The chain couples TRBV4-1 to TRBJ2-1; D ambiguous. This CDR3 has 15 residues. Germline CDR1 and CDR2: MGHRA and YSYEKL. V was shortened by 1 base and J by 2 bases, with 9 bases between the two germline ends. The CDR3 protein is CASSQASQTYNEQFF. The CDR3 nucleotides read TGCGCCAGCAGCCAAGCATCCCAGACCTACAATGAGCAGTTCTTC.

V gene TRBV7-9 combines with J gene TRBJ1-2; TRBD1 might be the D (6 bases). V lost 5 bases and J lost 3, with 13 bases in between. This CDR3 has 14 residues. Germline loops: CDR1 SEHNR, CDR2 FQNEAQ (reference sequence). This CDR3 reads CASSRAGADYGYTF. CDR3 coding DNA: TGTGCCAGCAGCCGCGCAGGGGCGGACTATGGCTACACCTTC.